This T cell receptor (beta chain) was documented in a study of vaccination and CD4 T cells after COVID-19. Whole-study context: Six male and four female convalescents took part, two of them Hispanic. Study-level results: Convalescent patients had a median approximately 86% of reactive clones appearing only post-vaccination.

About this clonotype: The antigen is undetermined.

Noted treatment: approximately nine-day PBMC culture with coronavirus spike peptide pools or control peptides (ViraFEST assay). ViraFEST used peptide pools to expand antigen-specific T cells before TCR sequencing. Each well received two million PBMCs, cultured with about 9.4 IU/ml IL-2 and 8 to 10 ug/ml peptide pools. Oncomine TCR Beta short-read sequencing was applied to DNA from cultured CD4+ T cells. TCRdb ran MiXCR on the PCR reads and lists one entry per CDR3 protein. This sample carries more than 6,000 distinct CDR3 sequences, under 70% of them seen once, and the ten largest clones take 47%. CDR3 size: 16 residues. CDR1 and CDR2 from the germline V gene are SGHAT and FQNNGV. V gave up 4 bases and J gave up 12 bases; unmatched junction bases: 18.

This rearrangement joins TRBV11-2 to TRBJ2-3; TRBD2 agrees at 8 bases. This sequence originates from a human donor who had recovered from COVID-19. Material for sequencing was CD4+ T cells from blood, cultured in vitro. The CDR3 DNA is TGTGCCAGCAGCTCCCCCACCGGACTAGCCGTCCTCCGTCAGTATTTT. It codes for CASSSPTGLAVLRQYF.